One and the same sample provided the 31 T cell receptor beta chains below, sequenced in a study of T cell responses to AZD1222 COVID-19 vaccine. Generated by immunoSEQ multiplex PCR, the TCRdb table keeps only in-frame clones and is missing some. Among around 260,000 clones listed, more than 85% were seen once. The sample here was peripheral blood, taken on day 0 of AZD1222 vaccination. These receptors all come from an adult in good health.

V usage is TRBV2 and J usage is TRBJ2-7; the D gene is possibly TRBD2 (5 bases). V was pared by 8 bases and J by 2 bases, with 16 bases between. CDR3 length: 14 amino acids. Looked up from germline, CDR1 is SNHLY and CDR2 is FYNNEI. In nucleotides, the CDR3 is TGTGCCAGCGGTAAAGAATACGGGACCTACGAGCAGTACTTC. This encodes CASGKEYGTYEQYF. Complete variable domain (other parts from reference TRBV2 and TRBJ2-7): EPEVTQTPSHQVTQMGQEVILRCVPISNHLYFYWYRQILGQKVEFLVSFYNNEISEKSEIFDDQFSVERPDGSNFTLKIRSTKLEDSAMYFCASGKEYGTYEQYFGPGTRLTVT.

CDR3 DNA sequence: TGTGCCAGCAGTTACGATGGGGACAACAATCAGCCCCAGCATTTT. Translating gives CASSYDGDNNQPQHF. This rearrangement joins TRBV6-2 or TRBV6-3 to TRBJ1-5; possible D gene TRBD1, 6 bases. CDR3 size: 15 residues. Trimming removed 2 bases from V and 3 bases from J, with 11 bases in between. Germline values: CDR1 MNHEY, CDR2 SVGEGT.

The chain combines TRBV9 with TRBJ1-2; the D gene is possibly TRBD1 (6 bases). Germline lookup yields CDR1 SGDLS and CDR2 YYNGEE. The CDR3 has 15 amino acids. V was pared by 0 bases and J by 0 bases, with 9 bases between. The CDR3, as DNA: TGTGCCAGCAGCGTAGGGGGGGCCGCTAACTATGGCTACACCTTC. It codes for CASSVGGAANYGYTF.

V gene TRBV7-2 combines with J gene TRBJ1-2; possible D gene TRBD1, 6 bases. V lost 2 bases, J lost 6 bases, and 13 bases lay in between. This CDR3 contains 14 residues. Germline V gives CDR1 SGHTA, CDR2 FQGNSA. CDR3 nucleotide sequence: TGTGCCAGCAGCTTAAGATGGCAGGGGAATGGCTACACCTTC. Residues: CASSLRWQGNGYTF.

V usage is TRBV4-1 and J usage is TRBJ2-1; D is perhaps TRBD1 or TRBD2 (5 bases each). V lost 0 bases and J 8 bases, leaving 5 bases between the germline ends. This CDR3 comprises 12 residues. From germline, CDR1 is MGHRA and CDR2 YSYEKL. The CDR3 DNA reads TGCGCCAGCAGCCAAGAGGGGGATGAGCAGTTCTTC. Protein sequence: CASSQEGDEQFF.

The rearrangement joins TRBV7-8 to TRBJ1-2; D might be TRBD1 (5 bases). Germline V gives CDR1 SGHVS, CDR2 FQNEAQ. Trimming removed 4 bases at V and 6 bases at J, with 24 bases between. The CDR3 extends over 17 amino acids. The CDR3 DNA reads TGTGCCAGCAGCTATCCTTTCAGAGCAGGGAAGGTGGATGGCTACACCTTC. Translated, it gives CASSYPFRAGKVDGYTF.

The chain uses TRBV5-6 and TRBJ2-3; D not certain. Trimming took 4 bases from V and 1 from J, leaving 10 bases between them. The CDR3 contains 14 residues. Germline loops: CDR1 SGHDT, CDR2 YYEEEE. CDR3 residues: CASSPLHRTDTQYF. The CDR3 region has the DNA TGTGCCAGCAGCCCACTCCACCGCACAGATACGCAGTATTTT. Drawing the rest from reference TRBV5-6 and TRBJ2-3, the complete variable domain is DAGVTQSPTHLIKTRGQQVTLRCSPKSGHDTVSWYQQALGQGPQFIFQYYEEEERQRGNFPDRFSGHQFPNYSSELNVNALLLGDSALYLCASSPLHRTDTQYFGPGTRLTVL.

This chain connects TRBV5-1 to TRBJ1-3; 7 positions match TRBD1. The CDR3 is 15 residues long. The trim removed 6 bases at V and 2 bases at J, leaving 8 bases unmatched. Germline V gives CDR1 SGHRS, CDR2 YFSETQ. The CDR3 region has the DNA TGCGCCAGCAAAGCTATACAGGGGCCTGGAAACACCATATATTTT. This gives the protein CASKAIQGPGNTIYF.

This clone was observed once. The chain uses TRBV7-2 and TRBJ2-3; D gene uncertain. Germline V gene data show CDR1 as SGHTA and CDR2 as FQGNSA. The V end lost 6 bases, the J end lost 7 bases, and 14 bases lay between the germline ends. The CDR3 is 13 amino acids. The CDR3 loop is CASRLPSSNTQYF. DNA for the CDR3: TGTGCCAGCAGGCTACCTTCCTCTAATACGCAGTATTTT.

The chain couples TRBV5-5 to TRBJ2-1; TRBD2 agrees at 10 bases. CDR3 size: 17 residues. V gave up 1 base and J gave up 7 bases; unmatched junction bases: 11. Germline V gives CDR1 SGHKS, CDR2 YYEKEE (reference sequence). CDR3 region: CASSLTLGTSVKNEQFF. The DNA of the CDR3 is TGTGCCAGCAGCTTGACTTTGGGGACTAGCGTGAAAAATGAGCAGTTCTTC.

The rearrangement uses TRBV9 and TRBJ2-5, with TRBD2 matching over 8 bases. CDR3 length equals 14 residues. Germline assignment: CDR1 SGDLS and CDR2 YYNGEE. The V and J ends lost 0 bases and 7 bases, in that order; junction bases with no gene match: 5. The CDR3 DNA reads as TGTGCCAGCAGCGTAGAACTAGCGGCGGTGACCCAGTACTTC. Translating it yields CASSVELAAVTQYF.

The chain carries TRBV4-3 and TRBJ1-1; D is possibly TRBD1 (5 bases). This CDR3 contains 16 residues. Germline assignment: CDR1 LGHNA and CDR2 YSLEER. The germline V and J ends were trimmed by 0 bases and 1 base, with 12 bases remaining between them. The DNA for the CDR3 is TGCGCCAGCAGCCAAGAGTTGCCAGGGCGGAACACTGAAGCTTTCTTT. Encoded protein: CASSQELPGRNTEAFF.

The table lists this clone with many counts. The rearrangement links TRBV6-5 to TRBJ1-5; D gene unclear. The V end was cut by 0 bases, the J end by 4 bases, with 10 bases between. CDR3 length: 15 amino acids. Germline-derived CDR1 and CDR2 are MNHEY and SVGAGI. CDR3 bases: TGTGCCAGCAGTTACTCGCGGCCGGGGAATCAGCCCCAGCATTTT. This encodes CASSYSRPGNQPQHF.

The rearrangement joins TRBV5-5 to TRBJ2-6; D is undetermined. CDR1 and CDR2 (germline): SGHKS, YYEKEE (reference sequence). Trimming took off 2 bases at V and 0 bases at J, with 15 bases between the two ends. This CDR3 region has 18 residues. The CDR3 DNA sequence: TGTGCCAGCAGCTTTGTCGAGGCAGCACTCTCTGGGGCCAACGTCCTGACTTTC. This translates into CASSFVEAALSGANVLTF.

The chain employs TRBV24-1 and TRBJ2-3, with 9 bases identical to TRBD2. Germline V gene data show CDR1 as KGHDR and CDR2 as SFDVKD. V dropped 5 bases and J dropped 1; count of bases not matched to a gene: 6. The CDR3 is 16 residues long. The CDR3 is CATSVRAGGGTDTQYF. The CDR3 DNA is TGTGCCACCAGTGTGAGAGCGGGGGGCGGCACAGATACGCAGTATTTT.

The chain links TRBV7-9 to TRBJ1-2; 7 nucleotides match TRBD1. CDR3 length: 13 residues. J gave up 7 bases and V 8 bases, and 10 bases lay outside the gene matches. CDR1 and CDR2 from the germline V gene are SEHNR and FQNEAQ (reference sequence). DNA of the CDR3: TGTGCCAGCTCGAGAGGGGGCATATTTGGCTACACCTTC. The encoded protein is CASSRGGIFGYTF. The variable domain in full, with the rest retrieved from reference TRBV7-9 and TRBJ1-2, is DTGVSQNPRHKITKRGQNVTFRCDPISEHNRLYWYRQTLGQGPEFLTYFQNEAQLEKSRLLSDRFSAERPKGSFSTLEIQRTEQGDSAMYLCASSRGGIFGYTFGSGTRLTVV.

V gene TRBV6-1 combines with J gene TRBJ1-1; 10 nucleotides align to TRBD1. Trimming took 2 bases from V and 7 from J; bases not matched to a gene: 4. The length of the CDR3 is 14 residues. Germline V lookup: CDR1 MNHNS, CDR2 SASEGT. The DNA of the CDR3 is TGTGCCAGCAGTGAACTGGACAGGGGGAGTGAAGCTTTCTTT. Translation: CASSELDRGSEAFF.

V and J are TRBV5-6 and TRBJ2-1, with D tentatively TRBD2 (5 bases). The germline V and J ends were trimmed by 5 bases and 4 bases, with 22 bases remaining between them. The germline gives CDR1 SGHDT, CDR2 YYEEEE. The CDR3 has 17 amino acids. CDR3: CASSHQDRYSGYNEQFF. The CDR3 nucleotides read TGTGCCAGCAGTCATCAGGACCGTTACTCGGGGTACAATGAGCAGTTCTTC.

The genes are TRBV5-4 and TRBJ2-1, with 11 bases that match TRBD2. From germline, CDR1 is SGHNT and CDR2 YYREEE (reference sequence). The CDR3 spans 15 residues. J was trimmed by 5 bases and V by 2 bases; bases with no gene match: 3. In DNA, the CDR3 is TGTGCCAGCAGCTTCAAACTAGCGGGAGACAATGAGCAGTTCTTC. This codes for CASSFKLAGDNEQFF.

The rearrangement uses TRBV5-4 and TRBJ1-1; 8 nucleotides line up with TRBD1. This CDR3 spans 15 amino acids. Germline V gene sequence: CDR1 SGHNT, CDR2 YYREEE (reference sequence). After removal of 3 bases from V and 1 base from J, the junction contained 5 bases not matched to a gene. The CDR3 nucleotides are TGTGCCAGCAGCTACCCCGGGACAGGGAACACTGAAGCTTTCTTT. As protein: CASSYPGTGNTEAFF.

The chain joins TRBV19 to TRBJ2-7; 9 bases agree with TRBD2. CDR3 length equals 16 residues. Trimming took 3 bases from V and 3 from J; bases not matched to a gene: 9. Germline V gives CDR1 LNHDA, CDR2 SQIVND (reference sequence). The CDR3 nucleotides read TGTGCCAGTAGTATTTCACCTAGCGGGATTTTCTACGAGCAGTACTTC. Amino acids: CASSISPSGIFYEQYF.

The chain employs TRBV9 and TRBJ2-1; TRBD2 matches 7 bases. Germline CDR1 SGDLS, CDR2 YYNGEE. The CDR3 sequence is 16 residues long. The V gene end was trimmed by 2 bases and the J gene end by 4 bases; junction bases not matched to a gene: 9. The CDR3 region has the DNA TGTGCCAGCAGCGTCACTGGGAGGGCGGGGTACAATGAGCAGTTCTTC. Translation gives CASSVTGRAGYNEQFF. Complete variable domain (other parts from reference TRBV9 and TRBJ2-1): DSGVTQTPKHLITATGQRVTLRCSPRSGDLSVYWYQQSLDQGLQFLIQYYNGEERAKGNILERFSAQQFPDLHSELNLSSLELGDSALYFCASSVTGRAGYNEQFFGPGTRLTVL.

The chain recombines TRBV28 with TRBJ1-2, with D hard to call. CDR1 and CDR2 from the germline V gene are MDHEN and SYDVKM. This CDR3 has 15 residues. Trimming took 5 bases from V and 4 from J, leaving 17 bases between them. CDR3 sequence reads: CASSPPGGRIYGYTF. The CDR3 coding sequence is TGTGCCAGCAGTCCCCCCGGTGGGAGAATCTATGGCTACACCTTC.

J is TRBJ2-1 and V is TRBV5-1, with 11 bases matching TRBD2. V gave up 0 bases and J gave up 4 bases; unmatched junction bases: 6. The CDR3 runs to 17 residues. Germline assignment: CDR1 SGHRS and CDR2 YFSETQ. The chain's CDR3 is CASSLGTSGRGYNEQFF. The CDR3 DNA reads TGCGCCAGCAGCTTGGGGACTAGCGGGCGGGGATACAATGAGCAGTTCTTC.

This clone was recorded only once. This chain connects TRBV6-6 to TRBJ2-7, with D perhaps matching TRBD2 (6 bases). This CDR3 comprises 13 residues. Germline CDR1 and CDR2: MNHNY and SVGAGI (reference sequence). The V and J ends lost 4 bases and 3 bases respectively, with 10 bases between them. The CDR3 coding sequence is TGTGCCAGCAGTTTGACTAGGGGCTACGAGCAGTACTTC. Translating it yields CASSLTRGYEQYF.

The chain joins TRBV6-5 to TRBJ1-4; D gene unclear. Germline V gene lookup returns CDR1 MNHEY and CDR2 SVGAGI. Deletions cut 2 bases from V and 5 bases from J, with 15 bases between. The length of the CDR3 is 16 residues. The DNA of the CDR3 is TGTGCCAGCAGTTACCAGTCGGTATCGCCGAATGAAAAACTGTTTTTT. Protein sequence: CASSYQSVSPNEKLFF.

V gene TRBV27 combines with J gene TRBJ1-2; no definite D call. This CDR3 comprises 14 residues. Germline V gives CDR1 MNHEY, CDR2 SMNVEV (reference sequence). V was clipped by 6 bases and J by 5 bases, with 16 bases between them. The CDR3 region has the DNA TGTGCCAGCAGACGCGAAGGTGGACTTTATGGCTACACCTTC. Amino acid sequence: CASRREGGLYGYTF.

V usage is TRBV6-5 and J usage is TRBJ2-7; weak D call: TRBD2 (6 bases). The germline CDR1 and CDR2 sequences are MNHEY and SVGAGI. This CDR3 contains 13 residues. V lost 6 bases and J 9 bases, leaving 18 bases between the germline ends. The CDR3: CASSPEGLSGQYF. The CDR3 DNA is TGTGCCAGCAGCCCAGAAGGACTTAGCGGGCAGTACTTC.

This chain joins TRBV19 and TRBJ2-2; tentative D call: TRBD1 (6 bases). CDR3 length equals 13 residues. Germline-derived CDR1 and CDR2 are LNHDA and SQIVND (reference sequence). Trimming removed 9 bases from V and 1 base from J, with 9 bases in between. The CDR3 reads CASRTVNTGELFF. The CDR3 nucleotides are TGTGCCAGCAGGACAGTGAACACCGGGGAGCTGTTTTTT.

This clone was recorded only once. The chain is built from TRBV12-5 and TRBJ2-1, with D maybe TRBD2 (6 bases). The CDR3 is 15 amino acids. Germline values: CDR1 LGHNT, CDR2 FRNRAP. The ends were cut back, 1 base at V and 7 bases at J, with 14 bases in the middle. The CDR3 DNA is TGTGCTAGTGGTTTGGGAACTCGACTAGTGAATGAGCAGTTCTTC. Translating gives CASGLGTRLVNEQFF.

The chain uses TRBV2 and TRBJ2-1; D is undetermined. V dropped 6 bases and J dropped 3 bases, with 12 bases sitting between them. Germline V lookup: CDR1 SNHLY, CDR2 FYNNEI. This CDR3 is 14 amino acids long. The CDR3 is CASRAGGVYNEQFF. CDR3 DNA: TGTGCCAGCAGGGCCGGTGGGGTCTACAATGAGCAGTTCTTC.